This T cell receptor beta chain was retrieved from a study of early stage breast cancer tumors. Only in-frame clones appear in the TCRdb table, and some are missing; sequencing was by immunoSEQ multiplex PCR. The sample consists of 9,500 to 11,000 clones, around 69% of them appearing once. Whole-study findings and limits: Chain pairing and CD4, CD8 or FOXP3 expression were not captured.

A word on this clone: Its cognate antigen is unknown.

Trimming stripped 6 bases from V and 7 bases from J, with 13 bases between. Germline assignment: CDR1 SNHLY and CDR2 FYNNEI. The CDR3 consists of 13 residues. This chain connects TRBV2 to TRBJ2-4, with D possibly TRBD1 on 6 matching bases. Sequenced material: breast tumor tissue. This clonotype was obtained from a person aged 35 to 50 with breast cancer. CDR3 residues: CASRRDMANIQYF. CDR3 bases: TGTGCCAGCAGGAGGGACATGGCTAACATTCAGTACTTC.